Listed here are 7 T cell receptor beta chains from one sample, sequenced in a study of blood T cell repertoires in COVID-19. Measured with immunoSEQ multiplex PCR; TCRdb has only the in-frame clones, and not every one. The table lists more than 250,000 clones, approximately 87% of them singletons. Source material: peripheral blood. The receptor set was obtained from a human donor in a cohort sampled during active COVID-19.

This clone was picked up one time. This chain's CDR3 is CASHISTGVGTDTQYF. CDR3 sequence (DNA): TGCGCCAGTCATATCTCGACAGGGGTTGGCACAGATACGCAGTATTTT. This chain links TRBV5-1 with TRBJ2-3; the match to TRBD1 covers 8 bases. In germline, CDR1 is SGHRS, CDR2 YFSETQ. The CDR3 spans 16 residues. With 8 bases clipped from V and 1 base from J, the junction kept 12 bases outside the gene matches.

The rearrangement uses TRBV10-3 and TRBJ2-7; 7 positions agree with TRBD2. Looked up from germline, CDR1 is ENHRY and CDR2 is SYGVKD. The CDR3 consists of 15 residues. J lost 1 base, V lost 3 bases, and 6 bases had no gene match. The CDR3 DNA sequence: TGTGCCATCAGTGATCTCGGGGGGAAATCCTACGAGCAGTACTTC. Its translation: CAISDLGGKSYEQYF.

The V call is TRBV4-1, the J call TRBJ1-2; no reliable D call. The CDR3 contains 17 residues. The V end was cut by 8 bases, the J end by 0 bases, with 22 bases between. Germline loops: CDR1 MGHRA, CDR2 YSYEKL. CDR3 coding DNA: TGCGCCAGCGCCCAAGTGACAAATTCTGAAGCTAACTATGGCTACACCTTC. It is translated as CASAQVTNSEANYGYTF.

This clone was seen repeatedly, ten times or more. V and J are TRBV9 and TRBJ2-7; 8 nucleotides line up with TRBD2. Germline V gene data show CDR1 as SGDLS and CDR2 as YYNGEE. V lost 2 bases, J lost 5 bases, and 12 bases stayed unmatched. CDR3 length: 16 residues. The CDR3 reads CASSVLPGGPYHEQYF. CDR3 DNA sequence: TGTGCCAGCAGCGTGCTTCCGGGGGGGCCTTACCACGAGCAGTACTTC.

The V and J genes are TRBV15 and TRBJ1-5, with TRBD1 matching 7 bases. Germline lookup yields CDR1 LNHNV and CDR2 YYDKDF (reference sequence). V was clipped by 3 bases and J by 3 bases; unmatched bases: 5. This CDR3 comprises 15 residues. CDR3 nucleotides: TGTGCCACCAGCAGGCCGGGACAGAACAATCAGCCCCAGCATTTT. Protein product: CATSRPGQNNQPQHF.

V and J are TRBV2 and TRBJ1-1; D gene ambiguous. The CDR3 length is 14 residues. V was clipped by 3 bases and J by 1 base, with 9 bases between them. Germline values: CDR1 SNHLY, CDR2 FYNNEI. The CDR3 region has the DNA TGTGCCAGCAGTGAGCCCTCCAGGAACACTGAAGCTTTCTTT. This translates into CASSEPSRNTEAFF.

The gene calls are TRBV7-9 and TRBJ1-5; TRBD1 aligns across 11 bases. V shed 3 bases, J shed 6 bases, and the junction held 1 base outside the gene matches. CDR1 and CDR2 from the germline V gene are SEHNR and FQNEAQ (reference sequence). The CDR3 is 14 residues long. CDR3 loop: CASSFGQGAQPQHF. The CDR3 nucleotides read TGTGCCAGCAGCTTCGGACAGGGGGCTCAGCCCCAGCATTTT.